This TCR beta chain comes out of a study of cytomegalovirus exposure and HLA in healthy donors. Looking at the study overall: Among the 398 genotyped donors, 81% were placed in the Caucasian-associated ancestry cluster.

Points on this clone: The antigen is unknown.

Germline values: CDR1 SGHRS, CDR2 YFSETQ. Trimming left V 0 bases short and J 8 bases short, with 11 bases between. This CDR3 contains 13 residues. Study-wide results and limits: A prior analysis recorded that most TCR beta V segments were productive about 87% or about 30% of the time. An apparent linkage of common viral pathogens to several of the most significant clusters emerged in a later analysis.

A multiplex PCR was run with 60 Vbeta primers and 13 Jbeta primers. The protocol was immunoSEQ multiplex PCR, while the TCRdb copy is restricted to in-frame clones and leaves out a portion. The data contain 200,000 or so clones, about 88% of them seen just once; the ten biggest clones take up roughly 0.23%. The J gene is TRBJ1-2, the V gene TRBV5-1, with D unresolved. The TCR comes from a girl in the first two years of life in good health and CMV-seronegative. The sequencing sample was made of PBMCs. The DNA for the CDR3 is TGCGCCAGCAGCTTGGCCGGGGAGGGAGGCTACACCTTC. Its translation: CASSLAGEGGYTF. The entire variable domain, with the rest obtained from reference TRBV5-1 and TRBJ1-2, is as follows: KAGVTQTPRYLIKTRGQQVTLSCSPISGHRSVSWYQQTPGQGLQFLFEYFSETQRNKGNFPGRFSGRQFSNSRSEMNVSTLELGDSALYLCASSLAGEGGYTFGSGTRLTVV.